The present entry profiles one T cell receptor beta chain with its context. No antigen is known for it. In TCRdb, the RT-PCR reads were re-called with MiXCR into one record per CDR3 protein. The repertoire holds almost 250,000 distinct CDR3 sequences, with 9% to 15% as singletons. The germline V and J ends were trimmed by 6 bases and 3 bases, with 13 bases remaining between them. The CDR3 is made up of 14 amino acids. Per germline, CDR1 SGHVS and CDR2 FQNEAQ. These data are taken from a study of response to subunit inactivated influenza vaccine. Findings and limits, study-wide: The authors offered the suggestion that each seasonal influenza vaccination recruits few new T cells.

Specimen: non-naive T cells sorted from PBMCs, collected 14 days before vaccination. The rearrangement links TRBV7-8 to TRBJ2-3; D is possibly TRBD1 (5 bases). This receptor was obtained from a man between 45 and 60 years old who received an inactivated influenza vaccine. The CDR3 is CASRRSGYTDTQYF. CDR3 DNA sequence: TGTGCCAGCAGGAGATCAGGGTATACAGATACGCAGTATTTT.